This T cell receptor beta chain was sequenced for a study of fetal regulatory T cell absence and autoimmunity. This was a survey-level run. The table came from immunoSEQ multiplex PCR; TCRdb's copy has only in-frame clones and leaves some out. The sample contains around 100,000 clones, roughly 78% of which appear only once. The germline CDR1 and CDR2 sequences are SGHTA and FQGNSA. V was pared by 4 bases and J by 8 bases, with 15 bases between. CDR3 length: 14 residues. Study-level findings and limits: In IPEX syndrome, oligoclonal enrichment was read as supporting prenatal antigen-driven autoimmunity in the pancreas. Compared with cord blood, pancreas showed oligoclonal TCR enrichment, some clones over 90-fold.

This clone has a handful of counts. Its specificity is unknown. The source material was pancreas tissue. V usage is TRBV7-2 and J usage is TRBJ2-1; perhaps TRBD2 as D (5 bases). The receptor was derived from a male donor with IPEX syndrome. CDR3 in DNA: TGTGCCAGCAGCTCGTTAACTAGTATCGATGAGCAGTTCTTC. It codes for CASSSLTSIDEQFF.